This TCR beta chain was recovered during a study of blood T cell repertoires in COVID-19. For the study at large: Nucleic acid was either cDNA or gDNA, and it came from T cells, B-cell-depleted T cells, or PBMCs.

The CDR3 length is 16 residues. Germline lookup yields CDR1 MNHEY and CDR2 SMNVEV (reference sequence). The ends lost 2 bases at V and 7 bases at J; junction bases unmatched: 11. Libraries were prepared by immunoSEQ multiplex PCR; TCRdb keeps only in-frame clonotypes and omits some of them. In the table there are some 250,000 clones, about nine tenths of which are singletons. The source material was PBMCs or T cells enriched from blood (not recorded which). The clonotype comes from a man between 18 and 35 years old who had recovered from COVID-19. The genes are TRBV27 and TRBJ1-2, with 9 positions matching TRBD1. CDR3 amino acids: CASSLGGGQGMIGYTF. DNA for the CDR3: TGTGCCAGCAGTTTAGGGGGGGGACAGGGAATGATTGGCTACACCTTC.